The 32 T cell receptor beta chains listed next were all sequenced from one sample in a study of T cells expressing NK-cell markers. TCRdb re-called the 5' RACE reads and shows each CDR3 protein once, DNA omitted. Here the sample table reports about 260,000 distinct CDR3 sequences. The sequenced material came from blood T cells: a sorted CD56 or NKG2C T cell subset, CD4+ or CD8+ T cells, or bulk PBMC T cells (not recorded which). These receptors came from a woman between 18 and 69 years old in good health.

CDR3 in amino acids: CASSQGRGLKFFF. The chain carries TRBV7-3 and TRBJ1-1; TCRdb's D call, TRBD1, is unchecked because there is no DNA. Germline V lookup: CDR1 SGHTA, CDR2 FQGTGA. There are 13 residues in the CDR3.

This chain links TRBV6-6 with TRBJ1-1. Germline V lookup: CDR1 MNHNY, CDR2 SVGAGI (reference sequence). There are 13 residues in the CDR3. CDR3 region: CASSFGVGTEAFF.

V is TRBV19 and J is TRBJ2-1; absent DNA, TCRdb's TRBD1 call cannot be checked. Germline V CDR1 and CDR2: LNHDA, SQIVND (reference sequence). CDR3 size: 16 residues. The CDR3 sequence is CASSRVSSGQGNEQFF.

V is TRBV28 and J is TRBJ2-3; TCRdb outputs TRBD2, but without DNA this stays unchecked. This CDR3 has 14 amino acids. Per germline, CDR1 MDHEN and CDR2 SYDVKM. CDR3 sequence: CASSSKGLSDTQYF.

The gene calls are TRBV11-1 and TRBJ2-3; lacking DNA, the TRBD2 call made by TCRdb goes unchecked. Germline V CDR1 and CDR2: SGHAT, FQDESV (reference sequence). The CDR3 runs to 17 residues. CDR3 protein: CASSGRGTSQLTDTQYF.

The chain is built from TRBV7-2 and TRBJ2-7; checking the TCRdb D call of TRBD1 is not possible without DNA. The CDR3 covers 14 residues. CDR1 is SGHTA, CDR2 FQGNSA, per germline. This CDR3 reads CATNRGFGDYEQYF.

The V call is TRBV7-6, the J call TRBJ2-1; checking the TCRdb D call of TRBD1 is not possible without DNA. The CDR3 consists of 15 residues. Germline CDR1 and CDR2: SGHVS and FNYEAQ. CDR3 residues: CASSEQGGSTHEQFF.

The V and J genes are TRBV28 and TRBJ2-4; TCRdb proposes TRBD1, but this gene call is untestable without DNA. Germline V gene sequence: CDR1 MDHEN, CDR2 SYDVKM. The CDR3 contains 15 residues. The chain's CDR3 is CASSSQGPPSDIQYF.

This sequence joins TRBV4-3 and TRBJ2-3; TCRdb proposes TRBD2, but this gene call is untestable without DNA. Germline V gene data show CDR1 as LGHNA and CDR2 as YSLEER. CDR3 size: 14 residues. The CDR3 here is CASSQPGLRAQQYF.

This chain uses TRBV12-3 or TRBV12-4 with TRBJ2-3; TCRdb gives TRBD2 as the D gene, but with no DNA this cannot be confirmed. CDR3 length: 14 residues. The CDR3 loop reads CASTGLKRTDTQYF.

The V and J genes are TRBV14 and TRBJ2-3; TCRdb designates TRBD1, a call that cannot be tested without DNA. This CDR3 comprises 14 residues. Germline values: CDR1 SGHDN, CDR2 FVKESK. The CDR3 here is CASRPLGGTDTQYF.

This chain connects TRBV18 to TRBJ2-7. The CDR3 has 15 residues. Germline-derived CDR1 and CDR2 are KGHSH and LQKENI. The CDR3 reads CASSLLDSSGYEQYF.

The gene calls are TRBV12-3 or TRBV12-4 and TRBJ2-2. The CDR3 loop spans 14 amino acids. This CDR3 is CASSRRENTGELFF.

The chain uses TRBV29-1 and TRBJ2-3; the TCRdb call, TRBD1, lacks DNA for checking. There are 14 residues in the CDR3. Germline V gene data show CDR1 as SQVTM and CDR2 as ANQGSEA. The chain's CDR3 is CSVDGHYGTDTQYF.

V usage is TRBV20-1 and J usage is TRBJ2-3; TCRdb calls TRBD1, which cannot be checked without DNA. Germline V lookup: CDR1 DFQATT, CDR2 SNEGSKA (reference sequence). The CDR3 has 13 amino acids. The CDR3 region is CSIGRGTSDTQYF.

The chain has TRBV12-5 and TRBJ1-2. Germline CDR1 reads LGHNT; CDR2 reads FRNRAP. The CDR3 sequence is 16 residues long. The CDR3 loop reads CASGLVLRKPDYGYTF.

The chain combines TRBV7-8 with TRBJ2-7; checking the TCRdb D call of TRBD1 is not possible without DNA. The germline gives CDR1 SGHVS, CDR2 FQNEAQ. The CDR3 consists of 14 residues. The CDR3 is CASSLGAGGNEQYF.

V gene TRBV7-2 combines with J gene TRBJ2-3. CDR1 is SGHTA and CDR2 is FQGNSA in the germline V gene. The CDR3 extends over 13 amino acids. The CDR3 sequence is CASSGSRSDTQYF.

The rearrangement links TRBV20-1 to TRBJ1-6; the TCRdb D gene call, TRBD1, has no DNA to confirm it. This CDR3 spans 15 amino acids. From germline, CDR1 is DFQATT and CDR2 SNEGSKA (reference sequence). The CDR3: CSARDVAQGDSPLHF.

The rearrangement joins TRBV20-1 to TRBJ2-3; the TCRdb call, TRBD1, lacks DNA for checking. The V gene's germline CDR1 is DFQATT and CDR2 SNEGSKA (reference sequence). This CDR3 spans 12 amino acids. CDR3 sequence: CSASGAPDTQYF.

This chain uses TRBV4-1 with TRBJ2-2; TCRdb outputs TRBD1, but without DNA this stays unchecked. The CDR3 extends over 15 amino acids. Germline loops: CDR1 MGHRA, CDR2 YSYEKL. CDR3 protein: CASSQQQGNTGELFF.

This rearrangement joins TRBV7-2 to TRBJ2-3. Germline lookup yields CDR1 SGHTA and CDR2 FQGNSA. This CDR3 comprises 13 residues. The CDR3 spells CASSKDNLNGQYF.

V and J are TRBV29-1 and TRBJ1-4. Germline loops: CDR1 SQVTM, CDR2 ANQGSEA. The CDR3 sequence is 12 residues long. CDR3 protein: CSVRLANEKLFF.

The rearrangement uses TRBV9 and TRBJ2-3; the D call of TRBD2 rests on TCRdb alone, since no DNA is present to check it. The CDR3 is 19 residues long. Germline loops: CDR1 SGDLS, CDR2 YYNGEE. CDR3 sequence: CASSVEWTSGRARTDTQYF.

This rearrangement joins TRBV16 to TRBJ2-1; TCRdb reports TRBD1, a call that lacks DNA to check it against. The CDR3 length is 15 residues. In germline, CDR1 is KGHSY, CDR2 FQNENV. The CDR3 region is CASSIDPRGVNEQFF.

The chain is built from TRBV20-1 and TRBJ2-5; absent DNA, TCRdb's TRBD1 call cannot be checked. There are 15 residues in the CDR3. Germline loops: CDR1 DFQATT, CDR2 SNEGSKA (reference sequence). The CDR3 loop is CSARVARGGGETQYF.

V gene TRBV4-3 combines with J gene TRBJ1-5. Germline-derived CDR1 and CDR2 are LGHNA and YSLEER. The CDR3 runs to 19 residues. This CDR3 reads CASSQDIVRYRTGNQPQHF.

The chain links TRBV21-1 to TRBJ2-7. TRBV21-1 is annotated as a pseudogene. The CDR3 consists of 14 residues. The chain's CDR3 is CASSKYAGSYEQYF.

The V and J genes are TRBV28 and TRBJ1-5; TCRdb proposes TRBD1, but this gene call is untestable without DNA. This CDR3 has 15 residues. The V gene's germline CDR1 is MDHEN and CDR2 SYDVKM. This chain's CDR3 is CASSSPGQTNQPQHF. The variable domain in full, completed from reference TRBV28 and TRBJ1-5, reads DVKVTQSSRYLVKRTGEKVFLECVQDMDHENMFWYRQDPGLGLRLIYFSYDVKMKEKGDIPEGYSVSREKKERFSLILESASTNQTSMYLCASSSPGQTNQPQHFGDGTRLSIL.

CDR3 sequence: CASSLVAGDYNEQFF. The chain links TRBV6-1 to TRBJ2-1; TCRdb designates TRBD2, a call that cannot be tested without DNA. The germline gives CDR1 MNHNS, CDR2 SASEGT. This CDR3 region has 15 residues.

The chain uses TRBV6-1 and TRBJ2-5; the D call of TRBD1 rests on TCRdb alone, since no DNA is present to check it. Looked up from germline, CDR1 is MNHNS and CDR2 is SASEGT. The CDR3 totals 15 residues. CDR3 amino acids: CASSGSGTGEETQYF.

CDR3 loop: CASSYGTGRKATNEKLFF. The chain joins TRBV12-3 or TRBV12-4 to TRBJ1-4; TCRdb reports TRBD1, a call that lacks DNA to check it against. This CDR3 region has 18 residues.